This T cell receptor (beta chain) was sequenced during a study of blood T cell repertoires in COVID-19. About the research overall: Acute and convalescent COVID-19 samples came from the United States, Italy and Spain. The analysed material was cDNA or gDNA that came from T cells, B-cell-depleted T cells, or PBMCs.

Donors were grouped by their self-reported clinical history. As originally analysed: Reference gene primer amplification gave estimated nucleated cell counts. The protocol was immunoSEQ multiplex PCR, while the TCRdb copy is restricted to in-frame clones and leaves out a portion. That table supplies the V and J calls and clone size; D and trimming were determined from the DNA. In the table there are 500,000 or so clones, about 90% of which are singletons. In germline, CDR1 is SNHLY, CDR2 FYNNEI. V lost 3 bases, J lost 10 bases, and 9 bases lay in between. The CDR3 runs to 11 residues. The chain links TRBV2 to TRBJ1-1; possible D gene TRBD1, 6 bases. The sequence derives from a woman between 18 and 29 years old who had recovered from COVID-19. Sequenced material: PBMCs or T cells enriched from blood (not recorded which). CDR3 sequence (DNA): TGTGCCAGCAGTGAGATAGGGGGAGCTTTCTTT. Translating gives CASSEIGGAFF.